Presented here are 28 T cell receptor beta chains from one specimen sequenced in a study of human thymus T cells. The assay was immunoSEQ multiplex PCR, and TCRdb's table has in-frame clones only and misses some. Of roughly 120,000 clones in the sample, about 94% are singletons; the top ten hold under 0.025%. Resections from corrective heart surgery provided thymus tissue. Specimen: thymus tissue. These receptors all come from a boy younger than two with a congenital heart defect but otherwise immunologically healthy.

The J gene is TRBJ1-5, the V gene TRBV19; 9 bases agree with TRBD1. The germline V gene has CDR1 LNHDA and CDR2 SQIVND (reference sequence). V gave up 5 bases and J gave up 8 bases; unmatched junction bases: 7. The CDR3 loop spans 14 amino acids. The CDR3 protein is CASSDRDREEPQHF. CDR3 nucleotides: TGTGCCAGTAGTGACCGGGACAGGGAGGAGCCCCAGCATTTT.

The chain combines TRBV6-1 with TRBJ2-1; D possibly corresponds to TRBD1 (6 bases). V gave up 4 bases and J gave up 5 bases, with 12 bases separating them. This CDR3 has 14 residues. Germline CDR1 and CDR2: MNHNS and SASEGT. The CDR3 DNA follows: TGTGCCAGCAGTGGGACAGCCCCGGACAATGAGCAGTTCTTC. Translating gives CASSGTAPDNEQFF.

The gene calls are TRBV5-4 and TRBJ2-1; D remains ambiguous. Germline assignment: CDR1 SGHNT and CDR2 YYREEE (reference sequence). CDR3 length: 16 amino acids. V lost 0 bases and J 0 bases, leaving 10 bases between the germline ends. CDR3 protein: CASSLVQPSSYNEQFF. The CDR3 DNA sequence: TGTGCCAGCAGCTTGGTACAGCCGAGCTCCTACAATGAGCAGTTCTTC. The complete variable domain, with remaining parts taken from reference TRBV5-4 and TRBJ2-1, reads ETGVTQSPTHLIKTRGQQVTLRCSSQSGHNTVSWYQQALGQGPQFIFQYYREEENGRGNFPPRFSGLQFPNYSSELNVNALELDDSALYLCASSLVQPSSYNEQFFGPGTRLTVL.

The CDR3 nucleotides read TGTGCCAGCAGCCGACCAGGGACAGATACGCAGTATTTT. Translation gives CASSRPGTDTQYF. The J gene is TRBJ2-3, the V gene TRBV9; D perhaps matches TRBD1 (5 bases). Trimming pared 4 bases from V and 3 bases from J, leaving 9 bases between. CDR3 length equals 13 residues. Germline V CDR1 and CDR2: SGDLS, YYNGEE.

Comment on this clone: The sample has other DNA sequences that encode this CDR3 too. V is TRBV30 and J is TRBJ2-2; the D gene is possibly TRBD2 (7 bases). The CDR3 is 14 amino acids. Germline V CDR1 and CDR2: GTSNPN, SVGIG (reference sequence). The V and J ends lost 4 bases and 4 bases respectively, with 13 bases between them. The chain's CDR3 is CAWNGGLLTGELFF. The CDR3 DNA sequence: TGTGCCTGGAACGGGGGGCTTCTCACCGGGGAGCTGTTTTTT.

This chain joins TRBV27 and TRBJ1-3, with no clear D. The length of the CDR3 is 15 residues. The germline CDR1 and CDR2 sequences are MNHEY and SMNVEV (reference sequence). Between the trimmed V and J ends, which lost 3 bases and 0 bases, there was a span of 9 bases. CDR3 sequence: CASSLDSSSGNTIYF. CDR3 bases: TGTGCCAGCAGTTTGGACTCCTCCTCTGGAAACACCATATATTTT.

The CDR3 nucleotides read TGTGCCAGCAGTTTACTAGGGACAAATGAGCAGTTCTTC. Its translation is CASSLLGTNEQFF. V and J are TRBV27 and TRBJ2-1; D perhaps matches TRBD1 (6 bases). CDR3 length: 13 residues. The germline CDR1 and CDR2 sequences are MNHEY and SMNVEV (reference sequence). V was trimmed by 2 bases and J by 7 bases, leaving 9 bases between them.

This clone is a singleton in its sample. This rearrangement joins TRBV5-5 to TRBJ2-3; D tentatively reads TRBD1 or TRBD2 (6 bases each). The germline gives CDR1 SGHKS, CDR2 YYEKEE (reference sequence). The CDR3 has 16 amino acids. Trimming pared 4 bases from V and 5 bases from J, leaving 20 bases between. The DNA for the CDR3 is TGTGCCAGCAGCCCAATGGAGAGGGGGGCCGTAGATACGCAGTATTTT. The encoded protein is CASSPMERGAVDTQYF.

The V call is TRBV30, the J call TRBJ1-1; TRBD1 matches at 7 bases. The V gene end was trimmed by 2 bases and the J gene end by 7 bases; junction bases not matched to a gene: 13. The CDR3 runs 15 residues. Germline V lookup: CDR1 GTSNPN, CDR2 SVGIG (reference sequence). The CDR3 nucleotides are TGTGCCTGGAGTTCTCGGACAGGTCTTACAATTGAAGCTTTCTTT. It translates to CAWSSRTGLTIEAFF.

The genes are TRBV1 and TRBJ2-7; no DNA check was done on the table's D call, TRBD2. TRBV1 is a listed pseudogene. The CDR3 consists of 16 residues. The chain's CDR3 is CTSSQESGGVPYEQYF. In DNA, the CDR3 is TGCACCAGCAGCCAAGAATCTGGCGGGGTCCCCTACGAGCAGTACTTC.

This chain uses TRBV5-6 with TRBJ2-2; tentatively, D is TRBD1 (6 bases). The V gene's germline CDR1 is SGHDT and CDR2 YYEEEE. Trimming removed 6 bases from V and 3 bases from J, with 12 bases in between. The CDR3 contains 14 residues. The CDR3 DNA reads as TGTGCCAGCAAAGAGGGGGACCACACCGGGGAGCTGTTTTTT. Its translation: CASKEGDHTGELFF.

This chain uses TRBV5-4 with TRBJ1-2, with 7 bases identical to TRBD1. The germline V gene has CDR1 SGHNT and CDR2 YYREEE (reference sequence). The CDR3 consists of 14 residues. Germline trimming cut 0 bases from V and 6 bases from J; bases unmatched to any gene: 5. CDR3 loop: CASSLGGQGDGYTF. The CDR3 DNA follows: TGTGCCAGCAGCTTGGGAGGTCAGGGGGATGGCTACACCTTC.

This chain joins TRBV4-1 and TRBJ2-2; perhaps TRBD2 as D (7 bases). The CDR3 runs 17 residues. The V end was cut by 3 bases, the J end by 4 bases, with 18 bases between. Germline values: CDR1 MGHRA, CDR2 YSYEKL. As DNA, the CDR3 is TGCGCCAGCAGCCAGAGAAAAGGGGGGGGAACCACCGGGGAGCTGTTTTTT. Protein: CASSQRKGGGTTGELFF.

The chain joins TRBV7-6 to TRBJ2-5, with 7 bases that match TRBD2. This CDR3 region has 18 residues. V trimming: 1 base; J trimming: 5 bases; junction bases outside the gene matches: 16. Germline V lookup: CDR1 SGHVS, CDR2 FNYEAQ. CDR3 sequence: CASSLDPHGRGVEETQYF. CDR3 coding DNA: TGTGCCAGCAGCTTAGATCCGCACGGACGGGGGGTGGAGGAGACCCAGTACTTC.

The genes are TRBV28 and TRBJ2-7; perhaps TRBD2 as D (7 bases). The CDR3 extends over 14 amino acids. Germline V lookup: CDR1 MDHEN, CDR2 SYDVKM. Trimming left V 3 bases short and J 2 bases short, with 11 bases between. The CDR3 sequence: CASSFKGGAYEQYF. In nucleotides, the CDR3 is TGTGCCAGCAGTTTTAAGGGGGGGGCCTACGAGCAGTACTTC.

CDR3 coding DNA: TGTGCCAGCAGTCCCGGGACAGGCCAAGAGACCCAGTACTTC. Amino acid sequence: CASSPGTGQETQYF. The chain has TRBV6-5 and TRBJ2-5, with 8 nucleotides matching TRBD1. CDR3 length: 14 residues. Germline CDR1 reads MNHEY; CDR2 reads SVGAGI. With 5 bases clipped from V and 1 base from J, the junction kept 3 bases outside the gene matches.

This clone has only one observation. This chain joins TRBV4-3 and TRBJ1-4; D is unclear. Germline V gene sequence: CDR1 LGHNA, CDR2 YSLEER. Trimming stripped 4 bases from V and 7 bases from J, with 19 bases between. The CDR3 consists of 16 residues. The CDR3 DNA follows: TGCGCCAGCAGCCCCCCGGCACCCAAACTGGGTGAAAAACTGTTTTTT. It specifies CASSPPAPKLGEKLFF.

The chain recombines TRBV7-2 with TRBJ2-1; no clear D. This CDR3 contains 13 residues. Deletions cut 2 bases from V and 5 bases from J, with 7 bases between. From germline, CDR1 is SGHTA and CDR2 FQGNSA. CDR3 sequence reads: CASSLFRNNEQFF. CDR3 nucleotides: TGTGCCAGCAGCTTATTTAGGAACAATGAGCAGTTCTTC.

The rearrangement joins TRBV6-4 to TRBJ2-2, with no clear D. Trimming cost V 2 bases and J 5 bases, with 6 bases left between them. CDR3 length equals 13 residues. The germline V gene has CDR1 MRHNA and CDR2 SNTAGT. The CDR3 DNA follows: TGTGCCAGCAGTGACAAGTCGACCGGGGAGCTGTTTTTT. Protein product: CASSDKSTGELFF.

The rearrangement links TRBV5-6 to TRBJ1-2, with unresolved D. The CDR3 length is 16 residues. Trimming removed 1 base at V and 4 bases at J, with 17 bases between. The germline V gene has CDR1 SGHDT and CDR2 YYEEEE. The CDR3 protein is CASSLRTDRRLYGYTF. The CDR3 region has the DNA TGTGCCAGCAGCTTGCGTACGGACCGGCGGCTCTATGGCTACACCTTC.

The rearrangement links TRBV15 to TRBJ2-3; 8 positions match TRBD2. The CDR3 is 17 amino acids. Germline CDR1 reads LNHNV; CDR2 reads YYDKDF (reference sequence). Trimming removed 8 bases from V and 2 bases from J; junction bases left unmatched: 15. The CDR3 sequence: CATGEDGGGTPTDTQYF. The CDR3 DNA sequence: TGTGCCACCGGGGAGGACGGCGGGGGGACCCCCACAGATACGCAGTATTTT.

The rearrangement uses TRBV14 and TRBJ1-6, with D tentatively TRBD1 (5 bases). The CDR3 runs to 15 residues. Trimming stripped 1 base from V and 6 bases from J, with 10 bases between. Per germline, CDR1 SGHDN and CDR2 FVKESK. The CDR3 here is CASSQVGQTNSPLHF. As DNA, the CDR3 is TGTGCCAGCAGCCAAGTGGGGCAGACTAATTCACCCCTCCACTTT.

This clone has a single count. The V gene is TRBV2, the J gene TRBJ1-2, with 10 bases lining up with TRBD1. The CDR3 consists of 14 residues. Looked up from germline, CDR1 is SNHLY and CDR2 is FYNNEI. Trimming at V came to 8 bases and at J to 8 bases, leaving 11 bases not matched to a gene. CDR3 residues: CASRRRGQGKGYTF. CDR3 coding DNA: TGTGCCAGCCGGAGACGGGGACAGGGGAAGGGCTACACCTTC.

J is TRBJ1-1 and V is TRBV29-1, with D possibly being TRBD1 (6 bases). Trimming shortened V by 4 bases and J by 3 bases, and 18 bases separated the two germline ends. Germline loops: CDR1 SQVTM, CDR2 ANQGSEA. The CDR3 runs 15 residues. The CDR3 here is CSVVGGARAYTEAFF. The CDR3 DNA reads TGCAGCGTTGTTGGGGGGGCGAGGGCCTACACTGAAGCTTTCTTT.

The rearrangement links TRBV2 to TRBJ2-5; D is ambiguous. Trimming removed 2 bases at V and 1 base at J, with 14 bases between. The V gene's germline CDR1 is SNHLY and CDR2 FYNNEI. This CDR3 has 16 residues. CDR3 amino acids: CASSEPRILGQETQYF. Here the CDR3 DNA reads TGTGCCAGCAGTGAACCAAGGATCCTTGGCCAAGAGACCCAGTACTTC.

This chain connects TRBV7-2 to TRBJ2-2, with 7 bases lining up with TRBD2. V shed 2 bases and J 3 bases; nucleotides not matched to a gene: 6. The V gene's germline CDR1 is SGHTA and CDR2 FQGNSA. This CDR3 has 16 residues. CDR3 sequence: CASSLFTGGYTGELFF. The CDR3 DNA reads as TGTGCCAGCAGCTTATTTACGGGGGGATACACCGGGGAGCTGTTTTTT. Using reference TRBV7-2 and TRBJ2-2 for the parts outside the CDR3, the full variable domain is GAGVSQSPSNKVTEKGKDVELRCDPISGHTALYWYRQSLGQGLEFLIYFQGNSAPDKSGLPSDRFSAERTGGSVSTLTIQRTQQEDSAVYLCASSLFTGGYTGELFFGEGSRLTVL.

The chain joins TRBV5-4 to TRBJ1-4, with D possibly being TRBD1 (5 bases). The CDR3 is 15 residues long. Trimming took 3 bases from V and 5 from J, leaving 14 bases between them. CDR1 SGHNT and CDR2 YYREEE come from the germline V gene (reference sequence). Here the CDR3 DNA reads TGTGCCAGCAGCTCCACAGGTATACTAAATGAAAAACTGTTTTTT. Translating it yields CASSSTGILNEKLFF.

This rearrangement joins TRBV11-2 to TRBJ2-7; D unresolved. V lost 2 bases, J lost 3 bases, and 23 bases lay in between. In germline, CDR1 is SGHAT, CDR2 FQNNGV. The CDR3 totals 18 residues. DNA for the CDR3: TGTGCCAGCAGCTTAATCCCCCATCGGGTTTCCCCACACTACGAGCAGTACTTC. It translates to CASSLIPHRVSPHYEQYF.